The 29 T cell receptor beta chains listed next were all sequenced from one sample in a study of human T cells and chemical hapten exposure. TCRdb independently ran MiXCR on the RACE reads; one entry per CDR3 protein. Here the sample spans some 190,000 distinct CDR3 sequences, about 22% being singletons. Noted time point: patch test 1, 2 weeks after DPC sensitization. Specified treatment: therapeutic diphenylcyclopropenone sensitization with weekly scalp DPC. This specimen was whole blood, taken in connection with sensitization to the hapten diphenylcyclopropenone (DPC). These receptors were taken from a woman in her 50s with alopecia areata. Some clones in this sample may be carry-over from other donors' samples.

The rearrangement uses TRBV20-1 and TRBJ2-5; D may be TRBD2 (6 bases). The germline V gene has CDR1 DFQATT and CDR2 SNEGSKA (reference sequence). Trimming cost V 1 base and J 1 base, with 16 bases left between them. The CDR3 sequence is 16 residues long. This CDR3 reads CSARGERALFQETQYF. The CDR3 region has the DNA TGCAGTGCTAGAGGGGAGCGGGCTTTGTTCCAAGAGACCCAGTACTTC.

As concerns this clonotype: At one end, the junction sequence differs from germline, possibly due to a read error. The rearrangement links TRBV5-6 to TRBJ2-7; D tentatively fits TRBD1 or TRBD2 (5 bases each). From germline, CDR1 is SGHDT and CDR2 YYEEEE. The CDR3 is 13 residues long. The CDR3 loop reads CANSPGASYEQYF. In nucleotides, the CDR3 is TGTGCCAACAGCCCCGGGGCGAGCTACGAGCAGTACTTC.

The chain combines TRBV29-1 with TRBJ1-1, with D perhaps matching TRBD1 (6 bases). The CDR3 sequence is 12 residues long. The germline CDR1 and CDR2 sequences are SQVTM and ANQGSEA. Trimming left V 5 bases short and J 4 bases short, with 11 bases between. CDR3 sequence (DNA): TGCAGCGTTCTAACAGGGTCCACTGAAGCTTTCTTT. Its protein product is CSVLTGSTEAFF.

This clonotype was seen more than once but under ten times. One end of the junction is discordant with germline, which a read error may explain. The chain uses TRBV12-3 or TRBV12-4 and TRBJ2-1; 10 nucleotides agree with TRBD2. The CDR3 is made up of 15 amino acids. CDR3 bases: TGTGCCAGCAGTTACGGACTAGCGGCCTACAGTGAGCAGTTCTTC. Translated, it gives CASSYGLAAYSEQFF.

V usage is TRBV12-3 or TRBV12-4 and J usage is TRBJ1-2, with D unclear. The V end was cut by 3 bases, the J end by 5 bases, with 13 bases between. The CDR3 runs 14 residues. CDR3 loop: CASSFLLLGYGYTF. As DNA, the CDR3 is TGTGCCAGCAGTTTCCTCCTTTTGGGGTATGGCTACACCTTC.

Points on this clonotype: A read error may account for a junction end that differs from germline. The V and J genes are TRBV29-1 and TRBJ1-2; D is unclear. The CDR3 is made up of 13 amino acids. Germline values: CDR1 SQVTM, CDR2 ANQGSEA. The CDR3 loop is CSVETLSGYPGLF. The DNA of the CDR3 is TGCAGCGTTGAAACTCTGTCAGGCTACCCTGGGTTATTC.

V gene TRBV6-6 combines with J gene TRBJ2-7; TRBD2 agrees at 9 bases. CDR3 length equals 15 residues. Unmatched junction bases numbered 10, after V lost 6 bases and J lost 4 bases. In germline, CDR1 is MNHNY, CDR2 SVGAGI (reference sequence). The CDR3 DNA sequence: TGTGCCAGCAGCCCCGTAGCGGGAGCCGTATACGAGCAGTACTTC. The encoded protein is CASSPVAGAVYEQYF.

The chain employs TRBV7-6 and TRBJ2-5; 7 bases fit TRBD2. From germline, CDR1 is SGHVS and CDR2 FNYEAQ. Unmatched junction bases numbered 5, after V lost 3 bases and J lost 1 base. This CDR3 comprises 15 residues. This CDR3 is CASSFTAGAQETQYF. The CDR3 bases are TGTGCCAGCAGCTTTACTGCGGGAGCCCAAGAGACCCAGTACTTC.

The chain is built from TRBV14 and TRBJ1-1; D unresolved. The V end lost 4 bases, the J end lost 1 base, and 10 bases lay between the germline ends. CDR1 is SGHDN and CDR2 is FVKESK in the germline V gene. The CDR3 totals 14 residues. The CDR3 protein is CASSPWIGNTEAFF. The CDR3 DNA follows: TGTGCCAGCAGCCCGTGGATAGGGAACACTGAAGCTTTCTTT.

V gene TRBV5-6 combines with J gene TRBJ1-1, with D possibly matching TRBD1 (5 bases). CDR3 length: 16 amino acids. V was shortened by 3 bases and J by 10 bases, with 25 bases between the two germline ends. Germline assignment: CDR1 SGHDT and CDR2 YYEEEE. In DNA, the CDR3 is TGTGCCAGCAGCTCGATGTCCCAGCTAGAGGGACGGGGAGCTTTCTTT. It is translated as CASSSMSQLEGRGAFF.

This clonotype was counted only a few times. The V and J genes are TRBV28 and TRBJ1-5; weak D call: TRBD1 (6 bases). This CDR3 is built from 16 residues. Germline CDR1 MDHEN, CDR2 SYDVKM. Trimming cost V 6 bases and J 0 bases, with 15 bases left between them. The CDR3 DNA follows: TGTGCCAGCAGCCCACCGGGACAAGATAGCAATCAGCCCCAGCATTTT. Its protein product is CASSPPGQDSNQPQHF.

The genes are TRBV6-1 and TRBJ1-3; D gene unclear. The CDR3 has 14 residues. V was shortened by 5 bases and J by 0 bases, with 8 bases between the two germline ends. The germline CDR1 and CDR2 sequences are MNHNS and SASEGT. CDR3 sequence: CASSIQFSGNTIYF. The CDR3 bases are TGTGCCAGCAGTATTCAATTCTCTGGAAACACCATATATTTT.

A few counts support this clonotype. The J gene is TRBJ2-3, the V gene TRBV11-2; the D is unclear. The ends were cut back, 4 bases at V and 2 bases at J, with 19 bases in the middle. Germline lookup yields CDR1 SGHAT and CDR2 FQNNGV. The CDR3 extends over 17 amino acids. The CDR3 nucleotides read TGTGCCAGCAGCTCAAGAGTCCAGCGACTCATCACAGATACGCAGTATTTT. It specifies CASSSRVQRLITDTQYF.

This clonotype was recorded a few times. The chain has TRBV10-1 and TRBJ1-1; D call uncertain. Germline CDR1 and CDR2: WNHNN and SYGVQD (reference sequence). V dropped 1 base and J dropped 5 bases, with 8 bases sitting between them. CDR3 size: 13 residues. CDR3 sequence: CASSEYGETEAFF. The CDR3 DNA sequence: TGCGCCAGCAGTGAGTATGGGGAAACTGAAGCTTTCTTT.

This rearrangement joins TRBV29-1 to TRBJ2-3, with 7 bases lining up with TRBD1. The germline V gene has CDR1 SQVTM and CDR2 ANQGSEA. J was trimmed by 2 bases and V by 4 bases; bases with no gene match: 9. The CDR3 runs to 15 residues. The CDR3 nucleotides read TGCAGCGTTGTACTGGGACAGCTCAACACAGATACGCAGTATTTT. It translates to CSVVLGQLNTDTQYF.

The V and J genes are TRBV9 and TRBJ2-5; 8 bases agree with TRBD2. J was trimmed by 5 bases and V by 2 bases; bases with no gene match: 11. In germline, CDR1 is SGDLS, CDR2 YYNGEE. The CDR3 contains 16 residues. DNA of the CDR3: TGTGCCAGCAGCGTCGCCTCAGCGGGAGTAGGGGAGACCCAGTACTTC. Protein product: CASSVASAGVGETQYF.

This clonotype occurred a few times. The gene calls are TRBV20-1 and TRBJ2-7; unclear D gene. CDR3 length: 14 residues. V lost 2 bases and J lost 0, with 11 bases in between. Germline V gene data show CDR1 as DFQATT and CDR2 as SNEGSKA (reference sequence). This chain's CDR3 is CSARFWSSSYEQYF. The CDR3 coding sequence is TGCAGTGCTAGATTCTGGTCTAGCTCCTACGAGCAGTACTTC.

CDR3 in amino acids: CSAGPGSGTEAFF. CDR3 in DNA: TGCAGCGCTGGGCCGGGCTCGGGCACTGAAGCTTTCTTT. This chain links TRBV29-1 with TRBJ1-1, with D unclear. This CDR3 has 13 residues. Germline CDR1 reads SQVTM; CDR2 reads ANQGSEA. Trimming took off 7 bases at V and 4 bases at J, with 16 bases between the two ends.

The sample holds a few counts of this clonotype. The chain employs TRBV7-8 and TRBJ1-4, with no clear D. Germline lookup yields CDR1 SGHVS and CDR2 FQNEAQ. With 5 bases removed from V and 6 bases from J, the gap between germline ends came to 13 bases. The CDR3 covers 14 residues. The CDR3 is CASSLLSRDEKLFF. CDR3 in DNA: TGTGCCAGCAGCCTCCTTAGCCGGGATGAAAAACTGTTTTTT.

This clonotype appeared a few times. The chain has TRBV10-3 and TRBJ2-5; D perhaps matches TRBD1 (5 bases). This CDR3 is built from 16 residues. V was cut by 3 bases and J by 2 bases, with 16 bases left in between. CDR1 and CDR2 (germline): ENHRY, SYGVKD. In DNA form, the CDR3 reads TGTGCCATCAGTGACTACGGCCTGGGGCGTCAAGAGACCCAGTACTTC. Its translation: CAISDYGLGRQETQYF.

A single count supports this clonotype. The gene calls are TRBV12-2 and TRBJ2-1; TRBD1 is the table's D call, not checked against the DNA. TRBV12-2 corresponds to a pseudogene. CDR3 length: 17 residues. CDR3 DNA: TGTGCAAGTCGCTCTGGGACGTGGGGTAGCTCCTACAATGAGCAGTTCTTC. Translated: CASRSGTWGSSYNEQFF.

V and J are TRBV7-2 and TRBJ1-1; TRBD1 is a possible D gene (5 bases). V was cut by 5 bases and J by 1 base, with 17 bases left in between. The germline CDR1 and CDR2 sequences are SGHTA and FQGNSA. The CDR3 sequence is 16 residues long. CDR3 coding DNA: TGTGCCAGCAGCGAGACCCAGGGCTACCCGAACACTGAAGCTTTCTTT. Its protein is CASSETQGYPNTEAFF. Looking up the rest from reference TRBV7-2 and TRBJ1-1 gives the full variable domain: GAGVSQSPSNKVTEKGKDVELRCDPISGHTALYWYRQSLGQGLEFLIYFQGNSAPDKSGLPSDRFSAERTGGSVSTLTIQRTQQEDSAVYLCASSETQGYPNTEAFFGQGTRLTVV.

This chain connects TRBV28 to TRBJ2-2; the D gene is possibly TRBD2 (6 bases). The V and J ends lost 6 bases and 5 bases respectively, with 19 bases between them. The CDR3 loop spans 16 amino acids. The germline V gene has CDR1 MDHEN and CDR2 SYDVKM. CDR3 loop: CASSSPGLPGTGELFF. The CDR3 nucleotides are TGTGCCAGCAGCTCACCGGGACTTCCCGGGACCGGGGAGCTGTTTTTT.

This sequence joins TRBV25-1 and TRBJ2-1; 7 positions agree with TRBD2. The germline V gene has CDR1 MGHDK and CDR2 SYGVNS. This CDR3 spans 16 amino acids. J was trimmed by 1 base and V by 1 base; bases with no gene match: 4. DNA of the CDR3: TGTGCCAGCAGTGAATGGGGGGGGGGGTCCTACAATGAGCAGTTCTTC. It translates to CASSEWGGGSYNEQFF.

The CDR3: CASSLAAQGSGANVLTF. As DNA, the CDR3 is TGTGCCAGCAGCTTAGCGGCACAGGGGTCTGGGGCCAACGTCCTGACTTTC. The chain employs TRBV7-2 and TRBJ2-6, with 7 bases lining up with TRBD1. Germline V gene data show CDR1 as SGHTA and CDR2 as FQGNSA. The CDR3 totals 17 residues. The V and J ends lost 0 bases and 1 base, in that order; junction bases with no gene match: 3.

The rearrangement joins TRBV7-9 to TRBJ2-1; TRBD1 matches at 8 bases. CDR3 length equals 17 residues. V lost 5 bases and J lost 6; bases outside the gene matches: 15. From germline, CDR1 is SEHNR and CDR2 FQNEAQ (reference sequence). The CDR3 region is CASSPPLGQGRGNEQFF. In nucleotides, the CDR3 is TGTGCCAGCAGCCCCCCCTTAGGACAGGGAAGGGGCAATGAGCAGTTCTTC.

The genes are TRBV29-1 and TRBJ1-6; D possibly corresponds to TRBD1 (6 bases). CDR3 length: 14 residues. Looked up from germline, CDR1 is SQVTM and CDR2 is ANQGSEA. The V end was cut by 5 bases, the J end by 7 bases, with 15 bases between. The CDR3 coding sequence is TGCAGCGTTTCTGCCGGGACAACAAATTCACCCCTCCACTTT. It codes for CSVSAGTTNSPLHF.

This clonotype has only a few counts. The chain combines TRBV28 with TRBJ2-1; TRBD2 agrees at 14 bases. CDR1 and CDR2 from the germline V gene are MDHEN and SYDVKM. The junction had 8 bases not matched to a gene; V was cut back by 8 bases and J by 5 bases. The CDR3 is made up of 16 amino acids. DNA of the CDR3: TGTGCCAGCGAGCACTTGACTAGCGGGAGGGACAATGAGCAGTTCTTC. Its translation is CASEHLTSGRDNEQFF. Full variable domain (missing parts from reference TRBV28 and TRBJ2-1): DVKVTQSSRYLVKRTGEKVFLECVQDMDHENMFWYRQDPGLGLRLIYFSYDVKMKEKGDIPEGYSVSREKKERFSLILESASTNQTSMYLCASEHLTSGRDNEQFFGPGTRLTVL.

This clonotype was counted many times. The chain combines TRBV19 with TRBJ2-6, with 9 bases fitting TRBD1. Germline-derived CDR1 and CDR2 are LNHDA and SQIVND (reference sequence). The V segment lost 2 bases and the J segment 1 base; nucleotides outside the gene matches: 6. The CDR3 extends over 18 amino acids. CDR3 loop: CASSISTGGVSGANVLTF. The CDR3 region has the DNA TGTGCCAGTAGTATAAGTACAGGGGGCGTTTCTGGGGCCAACGTCCTGACTTTC.